This T cell receptor (beta chain) appears in the sequencing data of a study of vaccination effects on CD4 cells after COVID-19 (dated by TCRdb to between 2021 and 2024). For context, the study as a whole: Each participant received two doses of an mRNA SARS-CoV-2 vaccine, either BNT162b2 or mRNA-1273. SARS-CoV-2 spike-specific CD4+ TCR repertoires were compared before and after mRNA vaccination in COVID-19 convalescent patients and in infection-naive vaccine recipients. Cultures from other donors in the study were sequenced using the Oncomine TCR Beta short-read assay on an Illumina iSeq 100. Altogether, nine to ten COVID-19 convalescent patients and several SARS-CoV-2-naive healthy vaccine recipients made up the full study. What the research found in general, with its limitations: Both infection-induced and vaccine-induced clones contracted markedly at late post-vaccination timepoints, which is consistent with waning T cell responses. Limitations of the study were the small number of convalescent patients and the absence of early post-infection timepoints. In healthy vaccine recipients, vaccine-induced clones were almost all SARS-CoV-2 mono-reactive, with only 1 of 255 being cross-reactive with common cold coronaviruses.

The ViraFEST assay stimulated PBMC with viral peptide pools and then used TCR sequencing to identify antigen-specific CD4+ T cell clonotypes by expansion. After approximately 11 days of culture, CD4+ T cells were isolated with the EasySep CD4+ T cell isolation kit. The absence of prior SARS-CoV-2 infection in healthy vaccine recipients was confirmed by negative nucleocapsid antibodies before and after vaccination. Approximately 2 million PBMC per well were cultured in IMDM with 5% human AB serum, 8.5 to 10 IU/ml IL-2 and gentamicin, plus 10 ug/ml peptides. Half of the culture medium was replaced with fresh IL-2-containing medium on days 3 and 7. Unless otherwise noted, each peptide stimulation condition was cultured in triplicate wells. PBMC were separated from whole blood using Ficoll-Paque Plus gradient centrifugation and were then either cryopreserved at -140C or used fresh. The overlapping peptide pools covered the spike proteins of SARS-CoV-2 and of the common cold coronaviruses HCoV-NL63, HCoV-OC43 and HCoV-229E. The QIAamp micro DNA kit was used to extract genomic DNA from the cultured CD4+ T cells.

The library was made by the immunoSEQ multiplex PCR assay. DNA from the cultured and isolated CD4+ T cells underwent TCR beta CDR3 sequencing. In the authors' own workflow: Non-productive TCR sequences were removed, reads were trimmed to the CDR3 region, and CDR3s of at least 7 amino acids were retained. Antigen-specific clonotypes were identified with the MANAFEST web app by comparing expansion in peptide wells against reference cultures. To be called positive, a clone needed expansion at FDR<0.05 compared with the reference and with all other wells, an odds ratio greater than 5, and a frequency greater than 0.1% in two replicate wells. A clonotype was called cross-reactive if it was significantly expanded both in SARS-CoV-2 spike wells and in at least one common cold coronavirus spike condition. CDR3 similarity was assessed by Levenshtein distance using the stringdist R package, and unrooted trees were constructed with ape in R 3.6.1. TCRdb obtained this table from immuneACCESS and retained in-frame rearrangements with V and J assigned. These tables miss some clones; where compared with another copy, unresolved V genes account for less than half of the shortfall, and the remainder is unexplained. The V and J calls and clone size were taken over from that table, and D and trimming were inferred from the DNA. This sample holds approximately 23,000 clones; 55% to 75% were observed only once. Of the sample, roughly 10% falls within the top ten clones.

A word on this clone: The antigen this receptor binds is unknown. Per-base quality was not reported, and no clone a single base away is much larger than it.

Material: CD4+ T cells from PBMCs cultured with HCoV-NL63 spike peptides, obtained before COVID-19 vaccination. This specimen's cell subset or site label, per the study, means: HCoV-NL63 spike overlapping peptide pool stimulation. This TCR derives from a human donor who received a COVID-19 vaccine.

In nucleotide form, the sequence is TGCGCCAGCAGCCCGTCCGCTAACAGGGAACTTTATTTCTACGAGCAGTACTTC. Translated, this gives CASSPSANRELYFYEQYF. The chain uses TRBV5-1 and TRBJ2-7, and TRBD1 may be the D gene, going by 6 matching bases. The germline V gene gives CDR1 as SGHRS and CDR2 as YFSETQ. Deletion took 4 bases off V and 3 bases off J, with a span of 26 bases between the germline ends. The CDR3, cysteine through phenylalanine, is 18 amino acids long. Of the read, only the CDR3 DNA is kept; its 54 bases are in frame from base 1. The full variable domain, with segments outside the CDR3 supplied by the reference TRBV5-1 and TRBJ2-7 proteins, appears as KAGVTQTPRYLIKTRGQQVTLSCSPISGHRSVSWYQQTPGQGLQFLFEYFSETQRNKGNFPGRFSGRQFSNSRSEMNVSTLELGDSALYLCASSPSANRELYFYEQYFGPGTRLTVT.